The 17 T cell receptor beta chains listed next were all sequenced from one sample in a study of regulatory T cells in long-lasting Graves disease. To make TCR beta libraries, researchers used iRepertoire HTBI primers and Arm-PCR of CDR3 regions. Each CDR3 protein gets one entry after TCRdb re-called the multiplex PCR reads with MiXCR. The sample lists some 330,000 distinct CDR3 sequences, roughly 24% occurring once. This sample's time point: persistent/refractory GD, antithyroid drugs over 5 years with positive TRAb. After RNA was extracted from PBMCs, the TCR library was made from it. The sequencing used peripheral blood mononuclear cells (PBMCs), collected when the disease was refractory, from a patient treated with antithyroid drugs. These receptors were collected from a woman in her 40s with Graves disease.

There are many counts of this clonotype. CDR3 DNA: TGTGCCAGCAGCCCCAAGACTAGCGGGAGTCGGAAAGAGACCCAGTACTTC. This gives the protein CASSPKTSGSRKETQYF. The chain recombines TRBV12-3 or TRBV12-4 with TRBJ2-5, with TRBD2 identical over 12 bases. The CDR3 is made up of 17 amino acids. J lost 3 bases, V lost 6 bases, and 11 bases had no gene match.

The gene calls are TRBV27 and TRBJ2-3, with 9 bases lining up with TRBD2. The J segment lost 4 bases and the V segment lost 5 bases, leaving 7 bases of the junction unmatched. Germline V gives CDR1 MNHEY, CDR2 SMNVEV (reference sequence). CDR3 length: 15 residues. CDR3 DNA: TGTGCCAGCAGTGCCATAGCGGGAGTGGCAGATACGCAGTATTTT. Its protein is CASSAIAGVADTQYF.

J is TRBJ2-7 and V is TRBV28; TRBD2 matches at 12 bases. CDR1 and CDR2 (germline): MDHEN, SYDVKM. This CDR3 is 17 amino acids long. Germline trimming cut 6 bases from V and 2 bases from J; bases unmatched to any gene: 11. The chain's CDR3 is CASSVGGLAGRTYEQYF. CDR3 nucleotide sequence: TGTGCCAGCAGCGTAGGAGGACTAGCGGGGAGAACCTACGAGCAGTACTTC.

The V call is TRBV12-3 or TRBV12-4, the J call TRBJ2-1; possibly TRBD2 for D (5 bases). The CDR3 is 13 amino acids. V was trimmed by 2 bases and J by 7 bases, leaving 9 bases between them. The CDR3 here is CASSLLARNEQFF. CDR3 DNA sequence: TGTGCCAGCAGTTTACTAGCCCGAAATGAGCAGTTCTTC.

This clonotype was seen repeatedly, ten times or more. This sequence joins TRBV11-2 and TRBJ1-1, with unresolved D. This CDR3 contains 17 residues. Germline lookup yields CDR1 SGHAT and CDR2 FQNNGV. V was shortened by 2 bases and J by 0 bases, with 16 bases between the two germline ends. The CDR3 loop reads CASSLLPRGPLNTEAFF. The CDR3 DNA reads as TGTGCCAGCAGCTTACTCCCCCGAGGCCCGTTGAACACTGAAGCTTTCTTT.

This clonotype occurred many times. The chain has TRBV11-2 and TRBJ2-5, with no clear D. Germline CDR1 reads SGHAT; CDR2 reads FQNNGV. Deletions cut 4 bases from V and 1 base from J, with 4 bases between. The CDR3 runs to 12 residues. CDR3 DNA: TGTGCCAGCAGCTACCCCCAAGAGACCCAGTACTTC. Translated, it gives CASSYPQETQYF.

With regard to this clonotype: This may be a read error: a much more frequent sequence differs by one nucleotide. The chain employs TRBV11-2 and TRBJ2-2; D perhaps matches TRBD2 (6 bases). Germline V gene sequence: CDR1 SGHAT, CDR2 FQNNGV. The CDR3 is 15 residues long. The CDR3, as DNA: TGTGCCAGCAGTTTCTGGGGGGATGACACCGGGGAGCGGTTTTTT. This codes for CASSFWGDDTGERFF.

On this clonotype itself: An end of the junction does not agree with germline; a read error may underlie this. This chain connects TRBV5-4 to TRBJ2-4; D unclear. Germline V gene lookup returns CDR1 SGHNT and CDR2 YYREEE (reference sequence). The CDR3 runs to 16 residues. CDR3 in DNA: TGTGCCAGCAGCCCGAGCAGTAATTTAGCCGAAAACATTCAGTACTTC. Amino acids: CASSPSSNLAENIQYF.

As for this clonotype: With a much larger clone just one base away, this may be a read error. This chain links TRBV10-3 with TRBJ2-5; no definite D call. This CDR3 spans 13 amino acids. Germline CDR1 is ENHRY and CDR2 is SYGVKD. The CDR3 nucleotides are TGTGCCGTCAGTGAAGTAAACCAAGAGACCCAGTACTTC. Its translation is CAVSEVNQETQYF.

This clonotype was detected ten times or more. V and J are TRBV28 and TRBJ1-1, with TRBD1 identical over 10 bases. The V gene's germline CDR1 is MDHEN and CDR2 SYDVKM. The CDR3 totals 14 residues. V shed 5 bases, J shed 4 bases, and the junction held 4 bases outside the gene matches. CDR3 residues: CASSRDRGGTEAFF. CDR3 nucleotides: TGTGCCAGCAGTCGGGACAGGGGTGGCACTGAAGCTTTCTTT.

A note on this clonotype: A single base separates this from a much larger clone, so it may be a read error. The rearrangement links TRBV20-1 to TRBJ1-2, with D possibly matching TRBD1 (5 bases). The CDR3 runs to 13 residues. V was trimmed by 6 bases and J by 3 bases, leaving 14 bases between them. Germline CDR1 DFQATT, CDR2 SNEGSKA (reference sequence). CDR3 loop: CSAAGRGYYGYTF. The CDR3 DNA sequence: TGCAGTGCCGCGGGACGGGGGTACTATGGCTACACCTTC.

This clonotype was counted at least ten times. The chain couples TRBV2 to TRBJ2-6; D ambiguous. Trimming removed 6 bases from V and 4 bases from J, with 7 bases in between. The germline gives CDR1 SNHLY, CDR2 FYNNEI. The CDR3 runs to 13 residues. DNA for the CDR3: TGTGCCAGCAGCCCTTACGGGGCCAACGTCCTGACTTTC. Protein product: CASSPYGANVLTF.

There are many counts of this clonotype. The chain combines TRBV28 with TRBJ1-6; weak D call: TRBD1 (5 bases). Germline V lookup: CDR1 MDHEN, CDR2 SYDVKM. Trimming left V 5 bases short and J 6 bases short, with 20 bases between. This CDR3 has 17 amino acids. In DNA form, the CDR3 reads TGTGCCAGCAGTCCATCATGGGACCCTAGACCTAATTCACCCCTCCACTTT. Its protein product is CASSPSWDPRPNSPLHF.

This clonotype came up a few times. The chain joins TRBV19 to TRBJ1-5; the D is unclear. The CDR3 runs to 15 residues. Trimming took 6 bases from V and 0 from J, leaving 12 bases between them. Germline V gene sequence: CDR1 LNHDA, CDR2 SQIVND (reference sequence). The CDR3 DNA reads as TGTGCCAGTAGCTGGGCAGGCTATAGCAATCAGCCCCAGCATTTT. Protein sequence: CASSWAGYSNQPQHF.

This clonotype was counted between two and nine times. This chain uses TRBV16 with TRBJ2-7; D unclear. V was shortened by 2 bases and J by 4 bases, with 18 bases between the two germline ends. Germline V lookup: CDR1 KGHSY, CDR2 FQNENV. The CDR3 totals 16 residues. CDR3 in amino acids: CASSQPVSPSHYEQYF. In DNA form, the CDR3 reads TGTGCCAGCAGCCAACCTGTTTCTCCATCCCATTACGAGCAGTACTTC. Supplemented by reference TRBV16 and TRBJ2-7, the full variable domain reads GEEVAQTPKHLVRGEGQKAKLYCAPIKGHSYVFWYQQVLKNEFKFLISFQNENVFDETGMPKERFSAKCLPNSPCSLEIQATKLEDSAVYFCASSQPVSPSHYEQYFGPGTRLTVT.

This clonotype occurred a few times. This chain joins TRBV9 and TRBJ2-2; D perhaps matches TRBD1 (6 bases). In germline, CDR1 is SGDLS, CDR2 YYNGEE. The V end was cut by 3 bases, the J end by 6 bases, with 24 bases between. The CDR3 contains 18 residues. The CDR3 spells CASSAYKKDRTRPGELFF. CDR3 bases: TGTGCCAGCAGCGCGTATAAGAAAGACAGGACCCGACCCGGGGAGCTGTTTTTT.

As regards this clonotype: Sequence at one end of the junction differs from germline and may be a read error. V gene TRBV28 combines with J gene TRBJ2-7, with 10 bases that match TRBD2. The CDR3 length is 16 residues. Germline values: CDR1 MDHEN, CDR2 SYDVKM. The CDR3 sequence is CASSQDLGTSVYEQYF. The CDR3 nucleotides read TGCGCCAGCAGCCAAGATCTAGGGACTAGCGTATACGAGCAGTACTTC. Looking up the rest from reference TRBV28 and TRBJ2-7 gives the full variable domain: DVKVTQSSRYLVKRTGEKVFLECVQDMDHENMFWYRQDPGLGLRLIYFSYDVKMKEKGDIPEGYSVSREKKERFSLILESASTNQTSMYLCASSQDLGTSVYEQYFGPGTRLTVT.